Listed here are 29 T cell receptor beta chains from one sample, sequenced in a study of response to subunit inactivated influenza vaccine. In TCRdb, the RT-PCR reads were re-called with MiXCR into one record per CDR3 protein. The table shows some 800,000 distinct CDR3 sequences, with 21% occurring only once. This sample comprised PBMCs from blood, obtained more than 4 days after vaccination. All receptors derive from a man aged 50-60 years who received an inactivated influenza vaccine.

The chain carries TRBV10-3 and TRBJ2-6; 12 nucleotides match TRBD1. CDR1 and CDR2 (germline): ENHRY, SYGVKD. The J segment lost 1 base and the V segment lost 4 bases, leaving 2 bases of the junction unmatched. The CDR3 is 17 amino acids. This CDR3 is CAISVGQGASGANVLTF. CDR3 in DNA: TGTGCCATCAGTGTGGGACAGGGGGCGTCTGGGGCCAACGTCCTGACTTTC.

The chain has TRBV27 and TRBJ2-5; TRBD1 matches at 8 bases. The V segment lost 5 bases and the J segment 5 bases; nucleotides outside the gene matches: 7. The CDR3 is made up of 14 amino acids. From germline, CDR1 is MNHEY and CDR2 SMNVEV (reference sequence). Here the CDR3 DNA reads TGTGCCAGCAGTCAAAGGACAGGGCGGGAGACCCAGTACTTC. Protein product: CASSQRTGRETQYF.

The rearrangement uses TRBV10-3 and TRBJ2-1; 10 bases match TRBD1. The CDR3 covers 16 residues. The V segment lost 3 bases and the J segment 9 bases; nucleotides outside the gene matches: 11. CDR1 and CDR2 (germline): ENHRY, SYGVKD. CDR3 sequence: CAISDLTGGSGTEQFF. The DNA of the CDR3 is TGTGCCATCAGTGACCTGACAGGGGGCTCTGGGACTGAGCAGTTCTTC.

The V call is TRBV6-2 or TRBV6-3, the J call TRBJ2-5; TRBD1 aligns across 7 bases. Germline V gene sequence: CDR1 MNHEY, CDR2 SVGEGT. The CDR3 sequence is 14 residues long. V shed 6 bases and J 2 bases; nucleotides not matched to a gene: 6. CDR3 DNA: TGTGCCAGCAGGAAAGACAGGGTACAAGAGACCCAGTACTTC. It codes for CASRKDRVQETQYF.

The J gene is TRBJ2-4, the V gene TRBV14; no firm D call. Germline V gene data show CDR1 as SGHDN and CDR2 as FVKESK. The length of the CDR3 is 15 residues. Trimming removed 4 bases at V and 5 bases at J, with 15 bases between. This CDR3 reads CASSRAGRVENIQYF. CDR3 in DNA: TGTGCCAGCAGCCGAGCCGGTAGGGTGGAAAACATTCAGTACTTC.

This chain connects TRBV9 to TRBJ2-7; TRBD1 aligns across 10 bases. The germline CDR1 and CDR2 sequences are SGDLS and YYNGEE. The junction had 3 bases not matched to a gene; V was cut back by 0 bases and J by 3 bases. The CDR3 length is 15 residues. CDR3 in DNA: TGTGCCAGCAGCGTAGGAGGGACAGGGGACTACGAGCAGTACTTC. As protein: CASSVGGTGDYEQYF.

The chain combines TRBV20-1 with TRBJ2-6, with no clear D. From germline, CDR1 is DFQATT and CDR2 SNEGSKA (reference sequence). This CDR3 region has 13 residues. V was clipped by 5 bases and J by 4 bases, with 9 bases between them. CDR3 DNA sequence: TGCAGTGCTTCATACTCCGGGGCCAACGTCCTGACTTTC. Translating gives CSASYSGANVLTF.

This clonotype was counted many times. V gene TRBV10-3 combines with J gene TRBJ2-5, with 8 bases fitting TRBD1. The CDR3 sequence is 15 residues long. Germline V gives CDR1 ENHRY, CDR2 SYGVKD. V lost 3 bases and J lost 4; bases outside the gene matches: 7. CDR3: CAISDDRGFVETQYF. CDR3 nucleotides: TGTGCCATCAGTGATGACAGGGGTTTCGTAGAGACCCAGTACTTC.

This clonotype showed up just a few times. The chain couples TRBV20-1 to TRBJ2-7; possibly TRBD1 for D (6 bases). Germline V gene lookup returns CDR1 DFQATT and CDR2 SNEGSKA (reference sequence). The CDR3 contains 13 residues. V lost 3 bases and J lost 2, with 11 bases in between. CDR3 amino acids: CSASQGLAYEQYF. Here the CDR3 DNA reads TGCAGTGCTAGTCAGGGGCTAGCCTACGAGCAGTACTTC.

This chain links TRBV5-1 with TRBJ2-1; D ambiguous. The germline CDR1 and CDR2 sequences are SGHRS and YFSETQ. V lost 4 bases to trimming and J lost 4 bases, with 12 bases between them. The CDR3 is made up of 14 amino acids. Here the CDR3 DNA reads TGCGCCAGCAGCCCCGTTTCAGGTTACAATGAGCAGTTCTTC. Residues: CASSPVSGYNEQFF.

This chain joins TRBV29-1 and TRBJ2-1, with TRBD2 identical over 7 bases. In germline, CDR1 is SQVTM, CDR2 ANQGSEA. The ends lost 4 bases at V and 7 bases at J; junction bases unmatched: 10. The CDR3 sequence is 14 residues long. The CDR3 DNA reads TGCAGCGTTGGAATGGCTAGCGGCACTAATGAGCAGTTCTTC. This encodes CSVGMASGTNEQFF.

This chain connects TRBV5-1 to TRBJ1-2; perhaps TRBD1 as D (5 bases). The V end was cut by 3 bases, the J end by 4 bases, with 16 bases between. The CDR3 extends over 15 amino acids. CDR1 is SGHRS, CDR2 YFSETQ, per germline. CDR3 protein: CASSWTWGTGYGYTF. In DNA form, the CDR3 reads TGCGCCAGCAGCTGGACCTGGGGGACGGGCTATGGCTACACCTTC.

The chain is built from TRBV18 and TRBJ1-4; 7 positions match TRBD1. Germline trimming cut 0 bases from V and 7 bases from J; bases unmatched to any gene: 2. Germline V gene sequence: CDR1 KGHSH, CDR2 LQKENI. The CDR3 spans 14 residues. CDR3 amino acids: CASSPPWDSEKLFF. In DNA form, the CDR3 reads TGTGCCAGCTCACCACCGTGGGACAGTGAAAAACTGTTTTTT.

The CDR3 is CASSELQPTGQYF. The CDR3 DNA sequence: TGTGCCAGCAGTGAACTGCAACCCACGGGGCAGTACTTC. The V gene is TRBV25-1, the J gene TRBJ2-7; D not resolved. This CDR3 is 13 amino acids long. CDR1 is MGHDK, CDR2 SYGVNS, per germline. The V end lost 2 bases, the J end lost 9 bases, and 14 bases lay between the germline ends.

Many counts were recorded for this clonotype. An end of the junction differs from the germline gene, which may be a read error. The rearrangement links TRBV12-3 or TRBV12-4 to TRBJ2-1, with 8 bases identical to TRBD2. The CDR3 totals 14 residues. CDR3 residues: CASSLAGHYNEQFF. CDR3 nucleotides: TGTGCCAGCAGTCTAGCGGGCCACTACAATGAGCAGTTCTTC.

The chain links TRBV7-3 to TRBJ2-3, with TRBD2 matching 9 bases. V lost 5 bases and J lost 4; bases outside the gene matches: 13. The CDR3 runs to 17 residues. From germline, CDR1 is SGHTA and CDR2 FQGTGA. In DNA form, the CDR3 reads TGTGCCAGCAGCCCACAAGTGGGACTAGCCGTCCCAGATACGCAGTATTTT. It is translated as CASSPQVGLAVPDTQYF.

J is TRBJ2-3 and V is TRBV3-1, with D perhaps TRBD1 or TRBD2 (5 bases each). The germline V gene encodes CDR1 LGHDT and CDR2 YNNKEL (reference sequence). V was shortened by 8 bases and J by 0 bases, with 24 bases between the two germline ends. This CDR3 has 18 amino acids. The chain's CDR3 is CASGLTSGPLTSTDTQYF. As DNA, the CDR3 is TGTGCCAGCGGCTTGACCTCGGGACCGCTGACTAGCACAGATACGCAGTATTTT.

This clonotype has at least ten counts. CDR3 in amino acids: CASSGPRGTEAFF. The CDR3 DNA reads TGCGCCAGCAGCGGACCTAGGGGCACTGAAGCTTTCTTT. The chain is built from TRBV5-1 and TRBJ1-1, with a possible D match to TRBD1 (5 bases). V was cut by 4 bases and J by 4 bases, with 11 bases left in between. Germline loops: CDR1 SGHRS, CDR2 YFSETQ. The length of the CDR3 is 13 residues.

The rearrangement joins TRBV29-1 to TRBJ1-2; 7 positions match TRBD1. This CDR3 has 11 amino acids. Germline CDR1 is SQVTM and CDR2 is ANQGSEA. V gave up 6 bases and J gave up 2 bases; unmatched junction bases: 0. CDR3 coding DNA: TGCAGCGTCAGGGGGAACTATGGCTACACCTTC. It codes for CSVRGNYGYTF.

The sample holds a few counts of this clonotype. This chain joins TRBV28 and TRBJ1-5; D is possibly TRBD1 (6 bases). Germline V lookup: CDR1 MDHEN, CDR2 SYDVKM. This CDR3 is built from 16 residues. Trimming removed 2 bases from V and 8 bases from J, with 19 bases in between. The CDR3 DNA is TGTGCCAGCAGTTTAGGCAGGGGACTTGCAACGAAGCCCCAGCATTTT. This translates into CASSLGRGLATKPQHF.

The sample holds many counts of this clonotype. CDR3 in amino acids: CSGRTGGETQYF. The CDR3 bases are TGCAGCGGCCGGACCGGCGGAGAGACCCAGTACTTC. The gene calls are TRBV29-1 and TRBJ2-5; D is uncertain. The CDR3 runs 12 residues. The germline V gene has CDR1 SQVTM and CDR2 ANQGSEA. Trimming left V 7 bases short and J 4 bases short, with 13 bases between.

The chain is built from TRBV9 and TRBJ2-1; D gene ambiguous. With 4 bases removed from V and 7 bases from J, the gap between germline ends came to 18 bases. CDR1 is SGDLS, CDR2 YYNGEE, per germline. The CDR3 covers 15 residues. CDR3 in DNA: TGTGCCAGCAGCCCGTCCCATGCCACCTTTAATGAGCAGTTCTTC. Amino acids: CASSPSHATFNEQFF.

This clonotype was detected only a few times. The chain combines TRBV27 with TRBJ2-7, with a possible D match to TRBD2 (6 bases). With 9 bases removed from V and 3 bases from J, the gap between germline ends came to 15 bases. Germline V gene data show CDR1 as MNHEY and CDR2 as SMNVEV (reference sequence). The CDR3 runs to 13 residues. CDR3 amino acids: CASSPLGGYEQYF. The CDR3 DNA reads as TGTGCCAGTTCTCCCCTGGGGGGCTACGAGCAGTACTTC.

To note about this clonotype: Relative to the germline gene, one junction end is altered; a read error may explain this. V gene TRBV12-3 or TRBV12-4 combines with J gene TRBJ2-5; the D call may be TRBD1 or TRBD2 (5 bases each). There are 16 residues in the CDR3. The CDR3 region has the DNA TGTGCCGGCAGCCGAGGCCTGGGACGTGGAGCAGAGACCCAGTACTTC. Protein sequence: CAGSRGLGRGAETQYF.

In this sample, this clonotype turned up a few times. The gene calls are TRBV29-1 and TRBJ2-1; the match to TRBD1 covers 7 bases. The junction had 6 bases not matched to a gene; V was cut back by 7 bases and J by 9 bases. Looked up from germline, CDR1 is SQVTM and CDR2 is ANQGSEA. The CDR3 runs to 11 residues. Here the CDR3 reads CSDQRDSEQFF. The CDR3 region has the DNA TGCAGCGACCAACGGGACAGTGAGCAGTTCTTC.

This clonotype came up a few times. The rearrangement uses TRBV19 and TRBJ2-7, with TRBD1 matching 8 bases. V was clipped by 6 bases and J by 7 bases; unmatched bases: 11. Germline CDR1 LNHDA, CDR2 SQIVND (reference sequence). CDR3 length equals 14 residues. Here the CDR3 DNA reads TGTGCCAGTAGCCCCACGACAGGGGTAGGAGAGCAGTACTTC. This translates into CASSPTTGVGEQYF. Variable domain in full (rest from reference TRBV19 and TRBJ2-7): DGGITQSPKYLFRKEGQNVTLSCEQNLNHDAMYWYRQDPGQGLRLIYYSQIVNDFQKGDIAEGYSVSREKKESFPLTVTSAQKNPTAFYLCASSPTTGVGEQYFGPGTRLTVT.

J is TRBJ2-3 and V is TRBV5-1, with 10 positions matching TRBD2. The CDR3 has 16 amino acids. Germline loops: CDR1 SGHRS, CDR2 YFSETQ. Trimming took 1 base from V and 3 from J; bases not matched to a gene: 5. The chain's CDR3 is CASSLSTSGATDTQYF. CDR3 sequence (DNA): TGCGCCAGCAGCTTGAGTACTAGCGGGGCTACAGATACGCAGTATTTT.

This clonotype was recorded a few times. CDR3 sequence (DNA): TGTGCCAGCAGTTTAAATCTAGGGACGGAAAACACAGATACGCAGTATTTT. Translating it yields CASSLNLGTENTDTQYF. The chain has TRBV28 and TRBJ2-3; perhaps D is TRBD1 or TRBD2 (5 bases each). The CDR3 has 17 amino acids. Trimming removed 2 bases from V and 2 bases from J, with 17 bases in between. Germline V lookup: CDR1 MDHEN, CDR2 SYDVKM.

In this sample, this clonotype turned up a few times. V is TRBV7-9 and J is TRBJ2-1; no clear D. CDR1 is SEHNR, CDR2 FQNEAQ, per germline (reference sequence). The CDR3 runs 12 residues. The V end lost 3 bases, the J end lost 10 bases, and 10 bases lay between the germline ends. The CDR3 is CASSLDRSEQFF. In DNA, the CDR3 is TGTGCCAGCAGCTTGGACCGAAGCGAGCAGTTCTTC. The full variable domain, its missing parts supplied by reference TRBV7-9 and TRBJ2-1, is DTGVSQNPRHKITKRGQNVTFRCDPISEHNRLYWYRQTLGQGPEFLTYFQNEAQLEKSRLLSDRFSAERPKGSFSTLEIQRTEQGDSAMYLCASSLDRSEQFFGPGTRLTVL.